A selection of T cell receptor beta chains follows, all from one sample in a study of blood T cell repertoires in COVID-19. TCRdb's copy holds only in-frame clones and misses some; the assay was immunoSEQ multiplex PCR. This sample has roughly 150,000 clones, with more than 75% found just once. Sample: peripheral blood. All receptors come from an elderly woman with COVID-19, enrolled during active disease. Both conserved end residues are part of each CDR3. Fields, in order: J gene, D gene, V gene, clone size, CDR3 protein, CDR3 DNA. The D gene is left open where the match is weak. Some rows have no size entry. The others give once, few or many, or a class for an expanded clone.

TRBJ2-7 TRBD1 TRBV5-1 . CASSSTGKYYEQYF TGCGCCAGCAGCTCGACAGGGAAGTACTACGAGCAGTACTTC
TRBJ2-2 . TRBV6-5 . CASSLRISGAGELFF TGTGCCAGCAGTCTCAGAATTTCCGGGGCCGGGGAGCTGTTTTTT
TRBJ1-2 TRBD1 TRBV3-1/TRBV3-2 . CASSPGTGGFGYTF TGTGCCAGCAGCCCCGGGACAGGGGGCTTTGGCTACACCTTC
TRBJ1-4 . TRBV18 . CASSPAGWTNEKLFF TGTGCCAGCTCACCAGCCGGGTGGACTAATGAAAAACTGTTTTTT
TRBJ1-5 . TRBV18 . CASSPIDSSNQPQHF TGTGCCAGCTCACCCATAGACAGCAGCAATCAGCCCCAGCATTTT
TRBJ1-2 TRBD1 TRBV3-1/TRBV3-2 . CASSQDGTGRYGYTF TGTGCCAGCAGCCAGGACGGGACAGGAAGGTATGGCTACACCTTC
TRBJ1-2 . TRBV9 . CASSVSLRQGRDYGYTF TGTGCCAGCAGCGTCAGCTTGCGGCAGGGAAGGGACTATGGCTACACCTTC
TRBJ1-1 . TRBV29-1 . CSVGMPQGGGNTEAFF TGCAGCGTCGGTATGCCACAGGGTGGAGGGAACACTGAAGCTTTCTTT
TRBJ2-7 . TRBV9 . CASSVGNSYEQYF TGTGCCAGCAGCGTTGGCAACTCCTACGAGCAGTACTTC
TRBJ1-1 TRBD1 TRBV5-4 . CASSHGTAWASFF TGTGCCAGCAGCCACGGGACAGCCTGGGCGTCTTTCTTT
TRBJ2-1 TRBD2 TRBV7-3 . CASSPGASGRAGVEQFF TGTGCCAGCAGCCCGGGGGCCAGCGGGAGGGCCGGTGTTGAGCAGTTCTTC
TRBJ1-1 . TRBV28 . CASSLTEAFF TGTGCCAGCAGTCTCACTGAAGCTTTCTTT
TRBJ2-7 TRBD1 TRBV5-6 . CASSPAAAGGYEQYF TGTGCCAGCAGCCCGGCTGCGGCAGGGGGCTACGAGCAGTACTTC
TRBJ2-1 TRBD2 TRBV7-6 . CASSPSRGVGGNEQFF TGTGCCAGCAGCCCTTCGCGGGGGGTAGGTGGGAATGAGCAGTTCTTC
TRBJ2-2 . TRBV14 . CASSQQGGGELFF TGTGCCAGCAGCCAGCAGGGAGGCGGGGAGCTGTTTTTT
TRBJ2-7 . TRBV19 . CASSISEGGYEQYF TGTGCCAGTAGTATCTCTGAGGGAGGCTACGAGCAGTACTTC
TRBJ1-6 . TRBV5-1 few CASSLDRANSPLHF TGCGCCAGCAGCTTGGACAGGGCGAATTCACCCCTCCACTTT
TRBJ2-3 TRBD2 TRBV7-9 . CASNARGFAGGKTDTQYF TGTGCCAGCAACGCAAGGGGGTTTGCGGGAGGGAAGACAGATACGCAGTATTTT
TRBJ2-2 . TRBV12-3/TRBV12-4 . CASSGYTGELFF TGTGCCAGCAGTGGCTACACCGGGGAGCTGTTTTTT
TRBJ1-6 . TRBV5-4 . CASSSTGLVSGSPLHF TGTGCCAGCAGCTCTACAGGGCTAGTTTCGGGTTCACCCCTCCACTTT
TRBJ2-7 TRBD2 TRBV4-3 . CASSQEWLAGVNEQYF TGCGCCAGCAGCCAAGAATGGCTAGCGGGAGTCAACGAGCAGTACTTC
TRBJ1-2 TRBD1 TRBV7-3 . CASSPQGAGYGYTF TGTGCCAGCAGCCCTCAGGGGGCGGGCTATGGCTACACCTTC
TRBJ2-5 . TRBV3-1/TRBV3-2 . CASSPQKGRQETQYF TGTGCCAGCAGCCCCCAGAAGGGGCGCCAAGAGACCCAGTACTTC
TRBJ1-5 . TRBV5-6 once CASSLAGVWGDNQPQHF TGTGCCAGCAGCTTGGCCGGGGTTTGGGGAGACAATCAGCCCCAGCATTTT
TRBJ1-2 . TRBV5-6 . CASSLGRVSNYGYTF TGTGCCAGCAGCTTGGGCAGGGTCTCTAACTATGGCTACACCTTC
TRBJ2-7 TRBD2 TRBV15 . CATSRDRGTSGHEQYF TGTGCCACCAGCAGAGATCGGGGGACTAGCGGTCACGAGCAGTACTTC
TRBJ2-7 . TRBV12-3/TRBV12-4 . CASSFRYEQYF TGTGCCAGCAGTTTCAGGTACGAGCAGTACTTC
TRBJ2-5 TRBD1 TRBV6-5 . CASSSPSGGVATQYF TGTGCCAGCAGTTCCCCCTCAGGGGGAGTGGCGACCCAGTACTTC
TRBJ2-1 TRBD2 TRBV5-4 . CASSLAGGLAGEQFF TGTGCCAGCAGCTTGGCAGGGGGACTAGCAGGGGAGCAGTTCTTC
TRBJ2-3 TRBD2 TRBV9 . CASSGSGGSTDTQYF TGTGCCAGCAGCGGGAGCGGGGGTAGCACAGATACGCAGTATTTT
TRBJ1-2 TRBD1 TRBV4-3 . CASSQGQVMTF TGCGCCAGCAGCCAGGGACAGGTTATGACCTTC
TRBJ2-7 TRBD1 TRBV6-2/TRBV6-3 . CASSYDRVKSYEQYF TGTGCCAGCAGTTACGACAGGGTTAAATCCTACGAGCAGTACTTC
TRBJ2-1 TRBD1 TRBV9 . CASSGYRGLSYNEQFF TGTGCCAGCAGCGGCTACAGGGGGCTCTCCTACAATGAGCAGTTCTTC
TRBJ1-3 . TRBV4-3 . CASSQGSRTTIGNTIYF TGCGCCAGCAGCCAAGGCTCTCGGACAACAATTGGAAACACCATATATTTT
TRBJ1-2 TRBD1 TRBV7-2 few CASSRTGTDNYGYTF TGTGCCAGCAGCCGTACCGGGACAGACAACTATGGCTACACCTTC
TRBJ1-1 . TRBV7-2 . CASSLAPTGNTEAFF TGTGCCAGCAGCTTAGCCCCAACAGGGAACACTGAAGCTTTCTTT
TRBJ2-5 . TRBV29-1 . CSVGVIAGETQYF TGCAGCGTTGGGGTGATAGCTGGAGAGACCCAGTACTTC
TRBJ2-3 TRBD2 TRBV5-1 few CASSLGDRPQTSGRAVGTDTQYF TGCGCCAGCAGCCTCGGGGACAGACCCCAGACTAGCGGGAGGGCCGTCGGGACAGATACGCAGTATTTT
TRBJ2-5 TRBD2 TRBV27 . CASSRLAGVETQYF TGTGCCAGCAGTCGACTAGCGGGAGTGGAGACCCAGTACTTC
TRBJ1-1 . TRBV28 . CASSVRGGNRNTEAFF TGTGCCAGCAGCGTCCGGGGAGGGAATCGGAACACTGAAGCTTTCTTT
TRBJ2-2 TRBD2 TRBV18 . CASSPITSVGTGELFF TGTGCCAGCTCACCAATAACTAGCGTGGGCACCGGGGAGCTGTTTTTT
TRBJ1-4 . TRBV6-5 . CASSYSGRSDEKLFF TGTGCCAGCAGTTACTCGGGCAGGTCTGATGAAAAACTGTTTTTT
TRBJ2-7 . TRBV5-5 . CASSLRGGSGTYEQYF TGTGCCAGCAGCTTGCGAGGGGGTAGTGGAACCTACGAGCAGTACTTC
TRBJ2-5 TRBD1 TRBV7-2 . CASSNRMTGETQYF TGTGCCAGCAGCAATCGTATGACAGGGGAGACCCAGTACTTC